A single sample is the source of the 20 T cell receptor beta chains below, sequenced in a study of T cell responses to AZD1222 COVID-19 vaccine. Assay used: immunoSEQ multiplex PCR; TCRdb lists only in-frame clones, some missing. The table lists over 100,000 clones, 90% to 95% of them singletons. Sequencing was performed on peripheral blood, taken on day 0 of AZD1222 vaccination. These receptors all come from an adult in good health.

V usage is TRBV4-3 and J usage is TRBJ1-2; no clear D gene. CDR3 size: 12 residues. Between the trimmed V and J ends, which lost 1 base and 4 bases, there was a span of 4 bases. From germline, CDR1 is LGHNA and CDR2 YSLEER. The CDR3 loop reads CASSQVGYGYTF. CDR3 DNA sequence: TGCGCCAGCAGCCAAGTTGGCTATGGCTACACCTTC.

The chain links TRBV15 to TRBJ1-2; possible D gene TRBD1, 5 bases. Deletions cut 1 base from V and 6 bases from J, with 9 bases between. The CDR3 extends over 13 amino acids. The germline CDR1 and CDR2 sequences are LNHNV and YYDKDF (reference sequence). CDR3: CATSRGRGNGYTF. The CDR3 bases are TGTGCCACCAGCAGAGGGAGGGGTAATGGCTACACCTTC.

V and J are TRBV19 and TRBJ1-2; 10 bases align to TRBD1. CDR3 length: 13 residues. CDR1 and CDR2 from the germline V gene are LNHDA and SQIVND (reference sequence). J gave up 8 bases and V 4 bases, and 4 bases lay outside the gene matches. Here the CDR3 reads CASSRQGADGYTF. For the CDR3, the DNA is TGTGCCAGTAGTAGACAGGGGGCTGACGGCTACACCTTC. Filled out from reference TRBV19 and TRBJ1-2, the complete variable domain reads DGGITQSPKYLFRKEGQNVTLSCEQNLNHDAMYWYRQDPGQGLRLIYYSQIVNDFQKGDIAEGYSVSREKKESFPLTVTSAQKNPTAFYLCASSRQGADGYTFGSGTRLTVV.

The chain couples TRBV30 to TRBJ1-4; D is possibly TRBD1 (5 bases). The CDR3 runs 14 residues. CDR1 is GTSNPN and CDR2 is SVGIG in the germline V gene (reference sequence). The V and J ends lost 2 bases and 0 bases respectively, with 7 bases between them. CDR3 sequence: CAWSQGATNEKLFF. The CDR3 DNA sequence: TGTGCCTGGAGTCAGGGAGCAACTAATGAAAAACTGTTTTTT.

The chain employs TRBV24-1 and TRBJ2-7, with a possible D match to TRBD1 (5 bases). CDR3 size: 13 residues. V was pared by 4 bases and J by 2 bases, with 8 bases between. The germline V gene encodes CDR1 KGHDR and CDR2 SFDVKD. CDR3 protein: CATSDPDTYEQYF. CDR3 bases: TGTGCCACCAGTGACCCGGACACCTACGAGCAGTACTTC.

The chain joins TRBV10-3 to TRBJ2-7; 7 bases match TRBD2. Looked up from germline, CDR1 is ENHRY and CDR2 is SYGVKD. Losses at the gene ends were 6 bases for V and 3 bases for J; bases not matched to a gene: 8. This CDR3 spans 14 amino acids. The CDR3 spells CAIRGGEESYEQYF. CDR3 bases: TGTGCCATCAGGGGGGGGGAAGAGAGCTACGAGCAGTACTTC.

The V gene is TRBV6-5, the J gene TRBJ1-1; tentatively, D is TRBD1 (6 bases). Germline CDR1 MNHEY, CDR2 SVGAGI. The V and J ends lost 7 bases and 1 base respectively, with 13 bases between them. The CDR3 is 14 amino acids. In DNA form, the CDR3 reads TGTGCCAGCATAGCGGGACACTCGAACACTGAAGCTTTCTTT. Residues: CASIAGHSNTEAFF.

The chain joins TRBV27 to TRBJ2-7, with 9 bases identical to TRBD1. CDR1 MNHEY and CDR2 SMNVEV come from the germline V gene (reference sequence). V trimming: 1 base; J trimming: 1 base; junction bases outside the gene matches: 2. This CDR3 has 15 residues. CDR3 sequence: CASSLFGTGSYEQYF. Here the CDR3 DNA reads TGTGCCAGCAGTTTATTTGGGACAGGGTCCTACGAGCAGTACTTC.

The chain employs TRBV5-4 and TRBJ1-6; 9 bases match TRBD1. CDR3 length: 16 residues. The ends lost 4 bases at V and 11 bases at J; junction bases unmatched: 13. Germline V CDR1 and CDR2: SGHNT, YYREEE (reference sequence). The CDR3 spells CASSPPGTGRVAPLHF. The CDR3 coding sequence is TGTGCCAGCAGCCCACCCGGGACAGGGCGGGTCGCACCCCTCCACTTT.

The rearrangement uses TRBV9 and TRBJ2-1; TRBD2 aligns across 10 bases. The CDR3 length is 17 residues. Germline values: CDR1 SGDLS, CDR2 YYNGEE. V shed 2 bases, J shed 10 bases, and the junction held 15 bases outside the gene matches. CDR3 amino acids: CASSVSSGSLLLEEQFF. In DNA form, the CDR3 reads TGTGCCAGCAGCGTTTCTAGCGGGAGCCTCCTGTTAGAGGAGCAGTTCTTC.

The V call is TRBV30, the J call TRBJ1-1; D is undetermined. The CDR3 covers 12 residues. Deletions cut 5 bases from V and 2 bases from J, with 9 bases between. Germline-derived CDR1 and CDR2 are GTSNPN and SVGIG (reference sequence). CDR3 amino acids: CAWERHNTEAFF. CDR3 DNA sequence: TGTGCCTGGGAGAGACACAACACTGAAGCTTTCTTT.

The J gene is TRBJ2-4, the V gene TRBV9; D is possibly TRBD2 (5 bases). The CDR3 totals 14 residues. CDR1 SGDLS and CDR2 YYNGEE come from the germline V gene. V dropped 0 bases and J dropped 6 bases, with 10 bases sitting between them. CDR3 in DNA: TGTGCCAGCAGCGTAGGGGTAGGGAGAAACATTCAGTACTTC. This codes for CASSVGVGRNIQYF.

The V and J genes are TRBV11-2 and TRBJ1-1; D unclear. The CDR3 is 14 residues long. V was shortened by 0 bases and J by 2 bases, with 7 bases between the two germline ends. CDR1 and CDR2 from the germline V gene are SGHAT and FQNNGV. CDR3 amino acids: CASSLDGLNTEAFF. Here the CDR3 DNA reads TGTGCCAGCAGCTTAGATGGGTTAAACACTGAAGCTTTCTTT.

The gene calls are TRBV7-9 and TRBJ2-1, with D possibly matching TRBD1 (5 bases). Trimming pared 1 base from V and 3 bases from J, leaving 13 bases between. Germline V gene lookup returns CDR1 SEHNR and CDR2 FQNEAQ (reference sequence). The CDR3 length is 16 residues. The CDR3 region is CASSLVAWTSYNEQFF. The CDR3 DNA sequence: TGTGCCAGCAGCTTAGTAGCTTGGACAAGCTACAATGAGCAGTTCTTC.

This clone was seen only a few times. The V and J genes are TRBV27 and TRBJ1-5, with D unclear. The germline V and J ends were trimmed by 5 bases and 2 bases, with 7 bases remaining between them. The germline V gene has CDR1 MNHEY and CDR2 SMNVEV (reference sequence). This CDR3 comprises 13 residues. CDR3 DNA: TGTGCCAGCAGTCCCTTGGGCAATCAGCCCCAGCATTTT. Its protein is CASSPLGNQPQHF.

The chain uses TRBV3-1 (or the pseudogene TRBV3-2) and TRBJ2-1; 7 bases line up with TRBD1. CDR3 size: 16 residues. The V segment lost 3 bases and the J segment 2 bases; nucleotides outside the gene matches: 7. Germline loops: CDR1 LGHDT, CDR2 YNNKEL (reference sequence). CDR3 sequence (DNA): TGTGCCAGCAGCCACCCGGGACAGCTCGCCTACAATGAGCAGTTCTTC. Its protein is CASSHPGQLAYNEQFF.

The chain couples TRBV4-2 to TRBJ1-2, with D hard to call. Trimming stripped 5 bases from V and 5 bases from J, with 15 bases between. Germline loops: CDR1 LGHNA, CDR2 YNFKEQ. The CDR3 contains 14 residues. This chain's CDR3 is CASSIDPDNYGYTF. The DNA of the CDR3 is TGTGCCAGCAGCATAGACCCAGATAATTATGGCTACACCTTC.

A single count supports this clone. Other DNA sequences in the same sample also yield this CDR3. The chain links TRBV11-2 to TRBJ1-1; a weak D match, TRBD1 (5 bases). V was trimmed by 0 bases and J by 4 bases, leaving 9 bases between them. Germline assignment: CDR1 SGHAT and CDR2 FQNNGV. CDR3 size: 14 residues. Here the CDR3 reads CASSLDPGTTEAFF. CDR3 DNA: TGTGCCAGCAGCTTAGATCCGGGGACCACTGAAGCTTTCTTT.

The chain couples TRBV7-8 to TRBJ2-3; D possibly corresponds to TRBD2 (6 bases). This CDR3 comprises 15 residues. Germline CDR1 and CDR2: SGHVS and FQNEAQ. V gave up 0 bases and J gave up 5 bases, with 12 bases separating them. CDR3 nucleotide sequence: TGTGCCAGCAGCTTAGCGGGGGGATCTAAAGATACGCAGTATTTT. As protein: CASSLAGGSKDTQYF.

This clone has only one observation. The gene calls are TRBV6-2 or TRBV6-3 and TRBJ2-5; D unclear. CDR3 size: 12 residues. Trimming shortened V by 0 bases and J by 3 bases, and 2 bases separated the two germline ends. Per the germline V gene, CDR1 is MNHEY and CDR2 is SVGEGT. CDR3 in amino acids: CASSYSKETQYF. The CDR3 nucleotides are TGTGCCAGCAGTTACTCAAAAGAGACCCAGTACTTC.